This T cell receptor beta chain was captured by sequencing in a study of blood T cell repertoires in COVID-19. The CDR3 length is 15 residues. CDR1 is KGHSH, CDR2 LQKENI, per germline. Trimming cost V 2 bases and J 1 base; bases outside gene matches: 0. In the authors' workflow: Reference gene primers were amplified, and this amplification served to estimate nucleated cell counts. Here immunoSEQ multiplex PCR was the method, and the copy in TCRdb shows in-frame clones only, minus some. Clonal size and the V and J genes are those of that table, whereas D and trimming came from the DNA. The table shows about 15,000 clones, with almost 85% occurring only once.

The origin of this receptor is a woman between 65 and 79 years old with active COVID-19. The sample comprised peripheral blood. The rearrangement uses TRBV18 and TRBJ2-1, with TRBD1 matching 9 bases. The CDR3 DNA reads as TGTGCCAGCTCACCAGACAGGGGGTCCTACAATGAGCAGTTCTTC. Protein: CASSPDRGSYNEQFF.